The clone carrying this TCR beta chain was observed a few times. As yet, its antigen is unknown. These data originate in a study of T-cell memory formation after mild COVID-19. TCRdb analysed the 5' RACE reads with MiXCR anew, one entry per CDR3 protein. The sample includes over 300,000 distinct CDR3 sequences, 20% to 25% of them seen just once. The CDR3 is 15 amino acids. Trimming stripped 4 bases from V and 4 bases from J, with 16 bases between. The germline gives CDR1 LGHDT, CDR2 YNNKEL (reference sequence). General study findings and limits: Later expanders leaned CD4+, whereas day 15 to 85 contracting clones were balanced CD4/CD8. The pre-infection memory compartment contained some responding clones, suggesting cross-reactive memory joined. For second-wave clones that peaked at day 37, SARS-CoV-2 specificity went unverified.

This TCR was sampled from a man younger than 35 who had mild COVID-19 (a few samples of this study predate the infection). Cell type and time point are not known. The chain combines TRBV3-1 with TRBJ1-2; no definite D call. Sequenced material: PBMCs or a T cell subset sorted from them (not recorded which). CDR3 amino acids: CASSLHDQPSYGYTF. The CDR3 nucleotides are TGTGCCAGCAGCCTCCACGACCAGCCCTCCTATGGCTACACCTTC. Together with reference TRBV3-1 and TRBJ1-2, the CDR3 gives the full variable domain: DTAVSQTPKYLVTQMGNDKSIKCEQNLGHDTMYWYKQDSKKFLKIMFSYNNKELIINETVPNRFSPKSPDKAHLNLHINSLELGDSAVYFCASSLHDQPSYGYTFGSGTRLTVV.